In its sample, the clone carrying this T cell receptor (beta chain) was seen many times. This specimen belongs to a study of T-cell reconstitution after alpha-beta-depleted transplantation in children. This CDR3 is built from 14 residues. V gave up 1 base and J gave up 2 bases, with 8 bases separating them. In germline, CDR1 is LGHDT, CDR2 YNNKEL (reference sequence). Preparing the TCRbeta library involved the use of unique molecular identifiers. MiXCR, run by TCRdb on the PCR reads, gives a single entry per CDR3 protein. Of about 300,000 distinct CDR3 sequences in the sample, roughly 9.1% were seen once.

The source material was PBMCs, sampled before TCRalphabeta/CD19-depleted stem cell transplant. This TCR was sampled from a boy under two years old with acute myeloid leukemia, due to receive a stem cell transplant. The chain recombines TRBV3-1 with TRBJ1-2; no definite D call. The CDR3 DNA follows: TGTGCCAGCAGCCAAGTTGGCAGAAACTATGGCTACACCTTC. It is translated as CASSQVGRNYGYTF.